Listed below are T cell receptor beta chains from one sample, sequenced in a study of blood T cell repertoires in COVID-19. TCRdb's table, derived via immunoSEQ multiplex PCR, lists solely in-frame clones and lacks some. The table has about 400,000 clones, around 90% seen once. The sequenced sample was PBMCs or T cells enriched from blood (not recorded which). These TCRs come from a middle-aged woman with acute COVID-19. The CDR3 runs from the conserved cysteine through the conserved F or W. D genes are given only for firm matches. Clone size is stated in some rows and not others, as once, few, many or a class when expanded.

D	size	J	V	DNA	CDR3
.	.	TRBJ2-7	TRBV6-1	TGTGCCAGCAGTGATCGGGTTAGCGGGCAGTACTTC	CASSDRVSGQYF
TRBD1	.	TRBJ2-7	TRBV15	TGTGCCACCAGCTTTTCCCGACAGGGCTACGAGCAGTACTTC	CATSFSRQGYEQYF
.	.	TRBJ1-4	TRBV5-4	TGTGCCAGCAGCCAACAGGAACGGGCTGAAAAACTGTTTTTT	CASSQQERAEKLFF
TRBD1	few	TRBJ2-7	TRBV5-1	TGCGCCAGCAGCTTGAGACAGGGGGGTCCCTACGAGCAGTACTTC	CASSLRQGGPYEQYF
.	.	TRBJ1-4	TRBV7-6	TGTGCCAGCAGCAACCCTTTGGGGGGGCAGAAAAAACTGTTTTTT	CASSNPLGGQKKLFF
TRBD1	.	TRBJ1-4	TRBV30	TGTGCCTGGAATTTAGACAGGGCAAATGAAAAACTGTTTTTT	CAWNLDRANEKLFF
.	.	TRBJ1-6	TRBV19	TGTGCCAGTAGTCCCCTCCATGGAGATAATTCACCCCTCCACTTT	CASSPLHGDNSPLHF
.	.	TRBJ1-1	TRBV19	TGTGCCAGTAGTATAGATCAATTGACAACTGAAGCTTTCTTT	CASSIDQLTTEAFF
.	.	TRBJ1-1	TRBV27	TGTGCCAGCAGTTTATTTTTCCGGGACACCCCTACGGCTGAAGCTTTCTTT	CASSLFFRDTPTAEAFF
.	.	TRBJ1-1	TRBV5-5	TGTGCCAGCAGCTCCGGACAGATGAACACTGAAGCTTTCTTT	CASSSGQMNTEAFF
TRBD2	.	TRBJ2-1	TRBV11-3	TGTGCCAGCAGCCGCGGGCTAGCGGGGTCATACAATGAGCAGTTCTTC	CASSRGLAGSYNEQFF
.	.	TRBJ1-1	TRBV21-1	TGTGCCAGCAGTAGTGACAGGGGTTTGAACACTGAAGCTTTCTTT	CASSSDRGLNTEAFF
.	once	TRBJ1-6	TRBV19	TGTGCCAGTAGTATAGGTGGAGGGGAGAATTCACCCCTCCACTTT	CASSIGGGENSPLHF
TRBD2	.	TRBJ2-1	TRBV5-1	TGCGCCAGCAGCAGACTAGCGGGGGGGAATGAGCAGTTCTTC	CASSRLAGGNEQFF
TRBD1	.	TRBJ2-7	TRBV5-1	TGCGCCAGCAGCTTGGAAACCGGGACAGACCGGTGGGTGCAGTACTTC	CASSLETGTDRWVQYF
.	.	TRBJ1-1	TRBV12-3/TRBV12-4	TGTGCCAGCAGTCCAGCGGGAGGGGCTGAAGCTTTCTTT	CASSPAGGAEAFF
.	.	TRBJ2-5	TRBV5-4	TGTGCCAGCAGCCGGGGGAGAACACAAGAAGAGACCCAGTACTTC	CASSRGRTQEETQYF
.	once	TRBJ2-7	TRBV2	TGTGCCAGCAATCCGCCCCCGCACCGGGACTTCAACTCCTACGAGCAGTACTTC	CASNPPPHRDFNSYEQYF
.	.	TRBJ1-1	TRBV30	TGTGCCTGGAGGTGGCCGGGCACTGAAGCTTTCTTT	CAWRWPGTEAFF
TRBD1	.	TRBJ2-5	TRBV7-9	TGTGCCAGCAGCCGTACGTTTACAGGGGAAGGGACCCAGTACTTC	CASSRTFTGEGTQYF
TRBD1	.	TRBJ1-2	TRBV27	TGTGCCAGCAGTGCTGACAGGGGCTATGGCTACACCTTC	CASSADRGYGYTF
.	.	TRBJ2-3	TRBV19	TGTGCCAGTAGGACACGAACCCACTCCCTGACAGATACGCAGTATTTT	CASRTRTHSLTDTQYF
TRBD2	.	TRBJ2-3	TRBV9	TGTGCCAGCAGCGGGACTAGCAGCACAGATACGCAGTATTTT	CASSGTSSTDTQYF
TRBD2	.	TRBJ2-1	TRBV6-5	TGTGCCAGCAACCTGGGACTAGCGGGGAACAATGAGCAGTTCTTC	CASNLGLAGNNEQFF
.	.	TRBJ1-4	TRBV5-1	TGCGCCAGCAGCTTGGATGCAGGGGTGAATGAAAAACTGTTTTTT	CASSLDAGVNEKLFF
.	.	TRBJ2-1	TRBV10-2	TGCGCCAGCAGCCTAGGGGCATACAATGAGCAGTTCTTC	CASSLGAYNEQFF